A single sample is the source of the 27 T cell receptor beta chains below, sequenced in a study of Graves' ophthalmopathy and Graves' hyperthyroidism. As the template, RNA transcripts were used to amplify TCR beta CDR3 regions. In the first round, RT-PCR was carried out with HTBI primers, and a multiplex PCR formed the second round. TCRdb itself ran the multiplex PCR reads through MiXCR, one entry per CDR3 protein. This sample has hundreds of thousands of distinct CDR3 sequences; 35% to 50% occur once, and the top ten carry more than 3%. Sample: peripheral blood. These receptors came from an adult man with Graves' ophthalmopathy.

This clonotype was counted ten times or more. The gene calls are TRBV29-1 and TRBJ1-2; perhaps TRBD1 as D (5 bases). Per germline, CDR1 SQVTM and CDR2 ANQGSEA. This CDR3 has 12 amino acids. V was trimmed by 3 bases and J by 4 bases, leaving 9 bases between them. Written as DNA, the CDR3 is TGCAGCGTTGAGCAGGGTCTCTATGGCTACACCTTC. Translation gives CSVEQGLYGYTF. The whole variable domain, remainder taken from reference TRBV29-1 and TRBJ1-2, is SAVISQKPSRDICQRGTSLTIQCQVDSQVTMMFWYRQQPGQSLTLIATANQGSEATYESGFVIDKFPISRPNLTFSTLTVSNMSPEDSSIYLCSVEQGLYGYTFGSGTRLTVV.

The chain recombines TRBV29-1 with TRBJ2-6, with D maybe TRBD2 (6 bases). The CDR3 sequence is 13 residues long. V was pared by 6 bases and J by 6 bases, with 12 bases between. CDR1 and CDR2 (germline): SQVTM, ANQGSEA. CDR3 sequence (DNA): TGCAGCGTGGCCGGGACTGAGGCCAACGTCCTGACTTTC. This translates into CSVAGTEANVLTF.

The V gene is TRBV4-2, the J gene TRBJ2-7; D is unclear. CDR1 is LGHNA and CDR2 is YNFKEQ in the germline V gene. V gave up 3 bases and J gave up 2 bases, with 11 bases separating them. This CDR3 contains 14 residues. The chain's CDR3 is CASSQSHKTYEQYF. The CDR3 nucleotides are TGTGCCAGCAGCCAGTCCCATAAGACCTACGAGCAGTACTTC.

The sample holds many counts of this clonotype. The V gene is TRBV7-9, the J gene TRBJ1-5; maybe TRBD1 (5 bases). V was cut by 5 bases and J by 4 bases, with 15 bases left in between. Germline V CDR1 and CDR2: SEHNR, FQNEAQ (reference sequence). The length of the CDR3 is 15 residues. The DNA of the CDR3 is TGTGCCAGCAGCGGAATGGACACTGTGAATCAGCCCCAGCATTTT. Its translation: CASSGMDTVNQPQHF.

Concerning this clonotype: With a much larger clone just one base away, this may be a read error. This chain joins TRBV5-5 and TRBJ2-7, with 8 bases fitting TRBD1. Germline values: CDR1 SGHKS, CDR2 YYEKEE (reference sequence). This CDR3 contains 13 residues. CDR3 sequence reads: CAGSWDRIYEQYF. For the CDR3, the DNA is TGTGCCGGCAGCTGGGACAGGATCTACGAGCAGTACTTC.

This clonotype occurred a few times. This rearrangement joins TRBV19 to TRBJ1-1; 11 bases match TRBD1. This CDR3 region has 15 residues. V shed 6 bases, J shed 6 bases, and the junction held 9 bases outside the gene matches. Germline CDR1 LNHDA, CDR2 SQIVND (reference sequence). CDR3 sequence (DNA): TGTGCCAGTAGCTTATCCGGACAGGGGGCGTCTGAAGCTTTCTTT. This sequence encodes CASSLSGQGASEAFF.

CDR3: CATSSRGTEAFF. The CDR3 region has the DNA TGTGCCACCAGTTCCAGGGGCACTGAAGCTTTCTTT. The V and J genes are TRBV24-1 and TRBJ1-1; D might be TRBD1 (6 bases). Germline values: CDR1 KGHDR, CDR2 SFDVKD. V was shortened by 6 bases and J by 4 bases, with 8 bases between the two germline ends. The CDR3 covers 12 residues.

This clonotype was observed many times. An end of the junction does not agree with germline; a read error may underlie this. The V and J genes are TRBV2 and TRBJ1-2; no definite D call. This CDR3 spans 15 amino acids. CDR1 is SNHLY, CDR2 FYNNEI, per germline. CDR3 sequence (DNA): TGCGCCAGCAGCTTGGTAGGCAAAGCTAACTATGGCTACACCTTC. Encoded protein: CASSLVGKANYGYTF.

This sequence joins TRBV7-3 and TRBJ2-1; possibly TRBD2 for D (5 bases). CDR1 is SGHTA and CDR2 is FQGTGA in the germline V gene. This CDR3 is built from 13 residues. The CDR3 DNA reads as TGTGCTAGCGCCATCTCCTTCCTCGATGAGCAGTTCTTC. This sequence encodes CASAISFLDEQFF.

This clonotype was recorded many times. The rearrangement uses TRBV20-1 and TRBJ2-7, with 10 bases fitting TRBD2. Germline V CDR1 and CDR2: DFQATT, SNEGSKA (reference sequence). With 2 bases clipped from V and 4 bases from J, the junction kept 8 bases outside the gene matches. The CDR3 covers 15 residues. CDR3 amino acids: CSARQSLAGEYEQYF. DNA of the CDR3: TGCAGTGCTAGACAAAGCCTAGCGGGAGAATACGAGCAGTACTTC.

The rearrangement joins TRBV27 to TRBJ1-5; D perhaps matches TRBD1 (5 bases). From germline, CDR1 is MNHEY and CDR2 SMNVEV (reference sequence). With 5 bases removed from V and 0 bases from J, the gap between germline ends came to 14 bases. This CDR3 has 16 amino acids. The CDR3 sequence is CASSQLGGGSNQPQHF. The CDR3 DNA sequence: TGTGCCAGCAGTCAGTTAGGTGGGGGTAGCAATCAGCCCCAGCATTTT.

The rearrangement uses TRBV29-1 and TRBJ2-7; D is unclear. The CDR3 is 10 amino acids. Trimming left V 8 bases short and J 3 bases short, with 8 bases between. The V gene's germline CDR1 is SQVTM and CDR2 ANQGSEA. CDR3 residues: CSLAGYEQYF. The DNA for the CDR3 is TGCAGCTTGGCAGGCTACGAGCAGTACTTC.

This clonotype occurred many times. J is TRBJ1-3 and V is TRBV29-1; no firm D call. The CDR3 is 12 amino acids. The germline V gene has CDR1 SQVTM and CDR2 ANQGSEA. V shed 3 bases and J shed 0 bases, with 3 bases lying between them. The CDR3 nucleotides are TGCAGCGTTGAGGACTCTGGAAACACCATATATTTT. This gives the protein CSVEDSGNTIYF.

The table lists this clonotype with many counts. The chain combines TRBV7-8 with TRBJ1-5, with TRBD1 as a possible D gene (5 bases). V gave up 0 bases and J gave up 3 bases, with 9 bases separating them. The CDR3 has 15 residues. Germline V gene data show CDR1 as SGHVS and CDR2 as FQNEAQ. The CDR3 DNA is TGTGCCAGCAGCTTAGCCGACAGTGACAATCAGCCCCAGCATTTT. Translated: CASSLADSDNQPQHF.

This sequence joins TRBV20-1 and TRBJ2-7; D uncertain. The V end was cut by 0 bases, the J end by 5 bases, with 11 bases between. CDR3 length: 13 amino acids. Germline CDR1 reads DFQATT; CDR2 reads SNEGSKA (reference sequence). Written as DNA, the CDR3 is TGCAGTGCTAGAGATCCGATAGGAAACGAGCAGTACTTC. Its protein product is CSARDPIGNEQYF.

This clonotype was picked up one time. The chain employs TRBV30 and TRBJ2-2; no reliable D call. The CDR3 totals 11 residues. Trimming stripped 4 bases from V and 4 bases from J, with 4 bases between. Germline CDR1 is GTSNPN and CDR2 is SVGIG (reference sequence). The DNA of the CDR3 is TGTGCCTGGACAGGCACCGGGGAGCTGTTTTTT. It codes for CAWTGTGELFF.

A word on this clonotype: Sequence at one end of the junction differs from germline and may be a read error. The chain uses TRBV29-1 and TRBJ1-1, with a tentative D call TRBD1 (6 bases). The CDR3 consists of 13 residues. Germline V gives CDR1 SQVTM, CDR2 ANQGSEA. The CDR3 reads CSVSGGLGTEASF. For the CDR3, the DNA is TGCAGCGTCTCCGGGGGGCTTGGAACTGAAGCTTCCTTT.

Points on this clonotype: A clone one base away is much larger, so this may be a read error. This rearrangement joins TRBV24-1 to TRBJ2-3, with TRBD2 matching over 9 bases. Trimming removed 5 bases from V and 0 bases from J; junction bases left unmatched: 2. The germline CDR1 and CDR2 sequences are KGHDR and SFDVKD. This CDR3 has 15 residues. The DNA of the CDR3 is TGTGCCACCAGTGGTCTAGCGGGAAGCACAGATACGCAGTATTTT. Residues: CATSGLAGSTDTQYF.

This clonotype was detected ten times or more. This chain joins TRBV7-2 and TRBJ1-3; a possible D gene is TRBD1 (5 bases). Trimming removed 4 bases from V and 3 bases from J, with 16 bases in between. The germline V gene has CDR1 SGHTA and CDR2 FQGNSA. The CDR3 is made up of 16 amino acids. The CDR3 DNA reads as TGTGCCAGCAGCTCCCAGGGATTCGGGCTTGGAAACACCATATATTTT. Amino acids: CASSSQGFGLGNTIYF. Full variable domain (missing parts from reference TRBV7-2 and TRBJ1-3): GAGVSQSPSNKVTEKGKDVELRCDPISGHTALYWYRQSLGQGLEFLIYFQGNSAPDKSGLPSDRFSAERTGGSVSTLTIQRTQQEDSAVYLCASSSQGFGLGNTIYFGEGSWLTVV.

This clonotype has at least ten counts. The chain combines TRBV10-3 with TRBJ2-7; 15 positions match TRBD2. In germline, CDR1 is ENHRY, CDR2 SYGVKD. With V trimmed by 3 bases and J by 2 bases, 5 bases remained unmatched. CDR3 length: 17 amino acids. The CDR3 DNA reads as TGTGCCATCAGTGAAACGGGACTAGCGGGAGGAACCTACGAGCAGTACTTC. Translated: CAISETGLAGGTYEQYF.

In regard to this clonotype: One junction end does not reproduce the germline sequence, and a read error may be involved. The chain combines TRBV6-1 with TRBJ2-7; D is unresolved. Per germline, CDR1 MNHNS and CDR2 SASEGT. This CDR3 contains 12 residues. CDR3 protein: CASSEASYEQDF. The CDR3 coding sequence is TGTGCCAGCAGTGAAGCGTCTTACGAGCAGGACTTC.

This clonotype was seen repeatedly, ten times or more. The chain has TRBV4-1 and TRBJ1-5; the match to TRBD1 covers 7 bases. The CDR3 is made up of 13 amino acids. Germline V gives CDR1 MGHRA, CDR2 YSYEKL. The V gene end was trimmed by 7 bases and the J gene end by 4 bases; junction bases not matched to a gene: 4. CDR3 sequence (DNA): TGCGCCAGCAAAGGGGGCGCGAATCAGCCCCAGCATTTT. Its translation is CASKGGANQPQHF.

This clonotype was seen a few times. This chain links TRBV5-1 with TRBJ2-7, with 10 bases matching TRBD1. Germline lookup yields CDR1 SGHRS and CDR2 YFSETQ. The CDR3 contains 14 residues. V gave up 3 bases and J gave up 2 bases; unmatched junction bases: 2. Here the CDR3 reads CASSWTGGTYEQYF. For the CDR3, the DNA is TGCGCCAGCAGCTGGACAGGGGGAACCTACGAGCAGTACTTC.

Regarding this clonotype: Compared with germline, one end of the junction differs, possibly owing to a read error. The V call is TRBV10-3, the J call TRBJ2-7; TRBD2 agrees at 8 bases. Germline V CDR1 and CDR2: ENHRY, SYGVKD. The CDR3 spans 16 residues. CDR3 region: CASSLRGGTSIDEQYF. The CDR3 coding sequence is TGTGCCAGCAGTTTGCGAGGAGGGACTAGTATCGACGAGCAGTACTTC.

This clonotype appeared many times. The chain carries TRBV12-3 or TRBV12-4 and TRBJ2-7; D unresolved. This CDR3 region has 16 residues. V dropped 1 base and J dropped 2 bases, with 15 bases sitting between them. The CDR3 nucleotides are TGTGCCAGCAGTTTAGGAAACCAGGACCTCGCCTACGAGCAGTACTTC. This translates into CASSLGNQDLAYEQYF.

At least ten counts were recorded for this clonotype. The chain couples TRBV20-1 to TRBJ1-5; 11 bases are shared with TRBD1. Per the germline V gene, CDR1 is DFQATT and CDR2 is SNEGSKA (reference sequence). The junction had 0 bases not matched to a gene; V was cut back by 3 bases and J by 5 bases. This CDR3 comprises 13 residues. The CDR3 spells CSARGQGDQPQHF. The CDR3 coding sequence is TGCAGTGCTAGGGGACAGGGGGATCAGCCCCAGCATTTT.

Comments on this clonotype: An end of the junction differs from the germline gene, which may be a read error. V is TRBV7-9 and J is TRBJ2-7; perhaps TRBD2 as D (5 bases). Germline V gene sequence: CDR1 SEHNR, CDR2 FQNEAQ (reference sequence). This CDR3 has 15 residues. CDR3 sequence reads: CASSFSSGKIYEQCF. Written as DNA, the CDR3 is TGTGCCAGCAGCTTTTCCTCGGGAAAGATATACGAGCAGTGCTTC.